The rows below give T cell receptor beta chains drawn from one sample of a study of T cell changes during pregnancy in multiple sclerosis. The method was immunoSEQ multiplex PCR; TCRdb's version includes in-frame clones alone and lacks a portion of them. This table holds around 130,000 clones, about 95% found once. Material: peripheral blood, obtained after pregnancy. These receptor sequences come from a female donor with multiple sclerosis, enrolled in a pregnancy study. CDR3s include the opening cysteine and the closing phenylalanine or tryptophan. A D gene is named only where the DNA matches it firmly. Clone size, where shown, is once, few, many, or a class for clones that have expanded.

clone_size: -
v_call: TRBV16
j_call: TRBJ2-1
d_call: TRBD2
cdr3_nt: TGTGCCAGCAGCCAATTACTAGCGGGAGGGCGAAATGAGCAGTTCTTC
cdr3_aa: CASSQLLAGGRNEQFF

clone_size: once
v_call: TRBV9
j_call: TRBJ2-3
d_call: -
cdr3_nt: TGTGCCAGCAGCGTATATGAGGGAGGCACAGATACGCAGTATTTT
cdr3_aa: CASSVYEGGTDTQYF

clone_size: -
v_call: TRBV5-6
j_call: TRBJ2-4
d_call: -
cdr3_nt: TGTGCCAGCAGCCTCCGGACACCGGACCAACGCATTCAGTACTTC
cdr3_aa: CASSLRTPDQRIQYF

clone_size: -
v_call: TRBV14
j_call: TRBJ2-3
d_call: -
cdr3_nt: TGTGCCAGCAGCCAACGACAGGCGGCAGATACGCAGTATTTT
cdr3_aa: CASSQRQAADTQYF

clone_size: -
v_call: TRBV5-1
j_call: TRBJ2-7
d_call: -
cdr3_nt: TGCGCCAGCAGAGACCGCCTGGAGCACGAGCAGTACTTC
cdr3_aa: CASRDRLEHEQYF

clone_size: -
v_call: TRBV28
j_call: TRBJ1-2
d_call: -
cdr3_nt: TGTGCCACCATTACAACCAAGACAGGAGCTGGCTACACCTTC
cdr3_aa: CATITTKTGAGYTF

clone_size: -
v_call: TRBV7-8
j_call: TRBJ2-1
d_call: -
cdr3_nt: TGTGCCAGCAGCTTAGCCCTGCTAAAGGCCTCAGGATGGGATGAGCAGTTCTTC
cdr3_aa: CASSLALLKASGWDEQFF

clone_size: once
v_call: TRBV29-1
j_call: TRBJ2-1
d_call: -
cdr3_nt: TGCAGCGTGGGACCTTTTTCGGGGGATGAGCAGTTCTTC
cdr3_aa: CSVGPFSGDEQFF

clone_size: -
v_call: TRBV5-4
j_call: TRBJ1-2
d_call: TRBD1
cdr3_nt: TGTGCCAGCAGCTCTCCGGGACAGTCTAACTATGGCTACACCTTC
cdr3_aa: CASSSPGQSNYGYTF

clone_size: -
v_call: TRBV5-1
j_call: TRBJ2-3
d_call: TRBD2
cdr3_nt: TGCGCCAGCAGCTTGGCGGGCGGGGGGTTGTGGTCGACAGATACGCAGTATTTT
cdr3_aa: CASSLAGGGLWSTDTQYF

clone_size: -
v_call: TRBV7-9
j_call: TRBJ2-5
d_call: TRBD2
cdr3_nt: TGTGCCAGCAGCGGGACTATTTCTTGGGAGACCCAGTACTTC
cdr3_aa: CASSGTISWETQYF

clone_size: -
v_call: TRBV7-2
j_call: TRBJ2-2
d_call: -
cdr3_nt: TGTGCCAGCAGCCGGCGGGGAGGGGGGAACACCGGGGAGCTGTTTTTT
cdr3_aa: CASSRRGGGNTGELFF

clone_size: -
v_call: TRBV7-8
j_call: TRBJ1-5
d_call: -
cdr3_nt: TGTGCCAGCAGCTTAGCGGGGGCTGATCAGCCCCAGCATTTT
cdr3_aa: CASSLAGADQPQHF